This T cell receptor beta chain was sequenced for a study of blood T cell repertoires in COVID-19. Across the study: T cells, B-cell-depleted T cells, or PBMCs supplied cDNA or gDNA.

Authors' analysis steps: Reference gene primer amplification gave nucleated cell count estimates. The data were produced by immunoSEQ multiplex PCR, yet TCRdb's version contains in-frame clones alone and is incomplete. That table is the source of V, J and clone size, and D and trimming were worked out from the DNA. The table has more than 85,000 clones, almost 80% seen once. The germline V gene has CDR1 ENHRY and CDR2 SYGVKD. Between the trimmed V and J ends, which lost 6 bases and 2 bases, there was a span of 12 bases. The CDR3 extends over 14 amino acids. Source material: peripheral blood. The sequence was obtained from a man aged 55-75 years with active or convalescent COVID-19. V usage is TRBV10-3 and J usage is TRBJ2-3, with D uncertain. CDR3 protein: CAIRGAMNTDTQYF. Written as DNA, the CDR3 is TGTGCCATCAGGGGCGCGATGAACACAGATACGCAGTATTTT.